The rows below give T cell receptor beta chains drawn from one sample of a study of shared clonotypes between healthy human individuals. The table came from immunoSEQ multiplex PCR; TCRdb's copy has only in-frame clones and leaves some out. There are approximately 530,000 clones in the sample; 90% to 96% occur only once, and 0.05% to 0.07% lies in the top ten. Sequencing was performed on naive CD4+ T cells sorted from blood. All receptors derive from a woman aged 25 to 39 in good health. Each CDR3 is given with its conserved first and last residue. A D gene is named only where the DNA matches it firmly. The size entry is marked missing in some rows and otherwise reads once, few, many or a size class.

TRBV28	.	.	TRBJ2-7	CASRARTDGAYEQYF	TGTGCCAGCAGGGCCAGGACGGACGGCGCCTACGAGCAGTACTTC
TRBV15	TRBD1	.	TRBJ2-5	CATSRDLMYRGRTEQYF	TGTGCCACCAGCAGAGATCTAATGTACAGGGGGCGTACTGAACAGTACTTC
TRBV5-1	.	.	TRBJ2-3	CASNQEAANTQYF	TGCGCCAGCAACCAGGAGGCCGCGAATACGCAGTATTTT
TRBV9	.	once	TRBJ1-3	CASSVSSPASGNTIYF	TGTGCCAGCAGCGTATCGTCCCCAGCCTCTGGAAACACCATATATTTT
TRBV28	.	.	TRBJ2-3	CASQARPSGDTQYF	TGTGCCAGCCAAGCCCGCCCCAGTGGAGATACGCAGTATTTT
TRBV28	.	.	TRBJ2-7	CASSLPGSYEQYF	TGTGCCAGCAGCCTGCCTGGGTCCTACGAGCAGTACTTC
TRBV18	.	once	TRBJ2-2	CASSPWQVNTGELFF	TGTGCCAGCTCACCATGGCAGGTGAACACCGGGGAGCTGTTTTTT
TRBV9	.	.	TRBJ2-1	CASSVGFGAGWYNEQFF	TGTGCCAGCAGCGTAGGGTTTGGGGCCGGTTGGTACAATGAGCAGTTCTTC
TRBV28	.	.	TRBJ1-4	CASSFLGSPRTNEKLFF	TGTGCCAGCAGTTTCCTGGGATCTCCGAGGACTAATGAAAAACTGTTTTTT
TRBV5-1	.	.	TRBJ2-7	CASSLAEDIPEKEYF	TGCGCCAGCAGCTTGGCCGAAGATATCCCGGAGAAGGAGTACTTC
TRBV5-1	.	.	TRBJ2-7	CASSSGRLYEQYF	TGCGCCAGCAGCTCAGGCAGACTCTACGAGCAGTACTTC
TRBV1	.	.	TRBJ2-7	CTSSQTFSACYEQYF	TGCACCAGCAGCCAGACCTTTAGCGCCTGCTACGAGCAGTACTTC
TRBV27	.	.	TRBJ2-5	CASSATPTAFLYF	TGTGCCAGCAGTGCGACCCCGACAGCGTTTTTGTACTTC
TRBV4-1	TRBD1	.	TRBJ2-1	CASSQMTGGFSQFF	TGCGCCAGCAGCCAAATGACAGGGGGCTTTTCTCAGTTCTTC
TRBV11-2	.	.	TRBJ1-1	CASSPRHPWALNTEAFF	TGTGCCAGCAGCCCAAGACACCCGTGGGCTTTGAACACTGAAGCTTTCTTT
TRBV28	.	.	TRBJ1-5	CASSSPPGVIGNQPQHF	TGTGCCAGCAGTAGTCCCCCAGGGGTGATAGGCAATCAGCCCCAGCATTTT
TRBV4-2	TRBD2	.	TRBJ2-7	CASSQARLAGGRSYEQYF	TGTGCCAGCAGCCAAGCGCGGCTAGCGGGAGGACGGAGTTACGAGCAGTACTTC
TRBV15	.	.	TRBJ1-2	CATSRDFGQTNYGYTF	TGTGCCACCAGCAGAGATTTCGGACAAACGAACTATGGCTACACCTTC
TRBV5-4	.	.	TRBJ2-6	CASSPDSSGQGANVLTF	TGTGCCAGCAGCCCGGACAGTTCTGGTCAAGGGGCCAACGTCCTGACTTTC
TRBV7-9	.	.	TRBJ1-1	CASSQQVSPEAFF	TGTGCCAGCAGCCAACAAGTCTCCCCTGAAGCTTTCTTT
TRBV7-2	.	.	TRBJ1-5	CASSLEGWQPQHF	TGTGCCAGCAGCTTAGAGGGTTGGCAGCCCCAGCATTTT
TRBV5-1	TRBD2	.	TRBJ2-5	CASSLGASGSKETQYF	TGCGCCAGCAGCTTGGGGGCTAGCGGGAGTAAGGAGACCCAGTACTTC
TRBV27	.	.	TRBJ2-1	CASSSYLEQEQFF	TGTGCCAGCAGTTCATATCTAGAGCAAGAGCAGTTCTTC